This T cell receptor beta chain was found in a study of T cells in Graves' hyperthyroidism and ophthalmopathy. This clonotype occurred a few times. Antigen unknown. V lost 1 base and J lost 7, with 10 bases in between. In germline, CDR1 is KGHSH, CDR2 LQKENI. The CDR3 contains 14 residues. From RNA transcripts, TCR beta CDR3 regions were amplified. A set of HTBI primers served as the primers for a first-round RT-PCR of the TCR CDR3. TCRdb processed the multiplex PCR reads anew with MiXCR; each CDR3 protein has one entry. Among 250,000 to 300,000 distinct CDR3 sequences, roughly an eighth were seen once, and the ten largest hold roughly 8.2%. Whole-study findings and limits: A median approximately 6.8 months before onset, the model predicted ophthalmopathy. Most clonotypes expanded in thyroid above 0.001 were likewise present in blood.

The V call is TRBV18, the J call TRBJ2-2; D gene uncertain. The sample taken for sequencing was blood. The origin of this receptor is a middle-aged woman with Graves' hyperthyroidism. The CDR3 here is CASSPQLSSGELFF. The DNA of the CDR3 is TGTGCCAGCTCACCACAGCTTAGCAGCGGGGAGCTGTTTTTT.